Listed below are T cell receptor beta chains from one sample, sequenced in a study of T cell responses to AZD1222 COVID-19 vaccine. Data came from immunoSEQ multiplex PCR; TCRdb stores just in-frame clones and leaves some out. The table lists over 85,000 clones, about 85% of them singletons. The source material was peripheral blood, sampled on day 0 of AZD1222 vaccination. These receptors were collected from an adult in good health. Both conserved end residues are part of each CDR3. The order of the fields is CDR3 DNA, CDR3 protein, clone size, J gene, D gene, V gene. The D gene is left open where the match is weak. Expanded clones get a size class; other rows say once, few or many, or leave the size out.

DNA: TGCGCCAGCAGCGAGGGGACAGCCAGTAACTATGGCTACACCTTC; CDR3: CASSEGTASNYGYTF; size: -; J: TRBJ1-2; D: TRBD1; V: TRBV5-1
DNA: TGTGCCAGCAGCCCTGACAGGGATTCACCCCTCCACTTT; CDR3: CASSPDRDSPLHF; size: -; J: TRBJ1-6; D: TRBD1; V: TRBV5-4
DNA: TGTGCCAGCCAGCGGGGGACCCGCTACAATGAGCAGTTCTTC; CDR3: CASQRGTRYNEQFF; size: -; J: TRBJ2-1; D: TRBD2; V: TRBV5-8
DNA: TGCGCCAGCAGCCCGAGCGGAGCGGAGAACTATGGCTACACCTTC; CDR3: CASSPSGAENYGYTF; size: few; J: TRBJ1-2; D: -; V: TRBV5-1
DNA: TGTGCCAGCAGCTTGGAGGGGGCGGTTTGGTACAATGAGCAGTTCTTC; CDR3: CASSLEGAVWYNEQFF; size: -; J: TRBJ2-1; D: TRBD1; V: TRBV5-5
DNA: TGTGCCAGCAGCTTAGCAGGGAGGTCTGAAGCTTTCTTT; CDR3: CASSLAGRSEAFF; size: -; J: TRBJ1-1; D: -; V: TRBV7-9
DNA: TGTGCCAGCAGAGACCCAAAGACTGAAGCTTTCTTT; CDR3: CASRDPKTEAFF; size: -; J: TRBJ1-1; D: -; V: TRBV25-1
DNA: TGTGCCAGCAGTTATGACGGACAGCCCCAGCATTTT; CDR3: CASSYDGQPQHF; size: -; J: TRBJ1-5; D: -; V: TRBV12-3/TRBV12-4
DNA: TGTGCCAGCACCCGGACGGAGAACACTGAAGCTTTCTTT; CDR3: CASTRTENTEAFF; size: -; J: TRBJ1-1; D: -; V: TRBV12-3/TRBV12-4
DNA: TGCGCCAGCCGGGCTACGGGAAGGTATGGCTACACCTTC; CDR3: CASRATGRYGYTF; size: -; J: TRBJ1-2; D: -; V: TRBV5-1
DNA: TGTGCCAGCACCCGACAGAGCTCCTATAATTCACCCCTCCACTTT; CDR3: CASTRQSSYNSPLHF; size: -; J: TRBJ1-6; D: -; V: TRBV6-1
DNA: TGTGCCAGCAGCCCCTCGGGACAGGCCCCACAAGAGACCCAGTACTTC; CDR3: CASSPSGQAPQETQYF; size: -; J: TRBJ2-5; D: TRBD1; V: TRBV11-3
DNA: TGTGCCAGTAGTTCCAAGCGAGGACAGAACTACGAGCAGTACTTC; CDR3: CASSSKRGQNYEQYF; size: -; J: TRBJ2-7; D: -; V: TRBV19
DNA: TGTGCCAGCAGCCCGGGGACAGCGGTTAATCAGCCCCAGCATTTT; CDR3: CASSPGTAVNQPQHF; size: -; J: TRBJ1-5; D: TRBD1; V: TRBV5-8
DNA: TGCGCCAGCAGCTTGGATATGGGGGCCAGAAACACCATATATTTT; CDR3: CASSLDMGARNTIYF; size: -; J: TRBJ1-3; D: -; V: TRBV5-1
DNA: TGTGCCAGCAGCTCCCGGACTAGCGGGAGAGATACGCAGTATTTT; CDR3: CASSSRTSGRDTQYF; size: -; J: TRBJ2-3; D: TRBD2; V: TRBV7-9
DNA: TGCAGTGCTAGGGGGGGGTACGAGCAGTACTTC; CDR3: CSARGGYEQYF; size: once; J: TRBJ2-7; D: TRBD2; V: TRBV20-1
DNA: TGTGCCAGTCTGAGTTGGGGGAGCAATCAGCCCCAGCATTTT; CDR3: CASLSWGSNQPQHF; size: -; J: TRBJ1-5; D: -; V: TRBV19
DNA: TGTGCCAGTCAGAATAGCGGGGCCCTATACGAGCAGTACTTC; CDR3: CASQNSGALYEQYF; size: -; J: TRBJ2-7; D: TRBD2; V: TRBV6-5
DNA: TGCGCCAGCACCGACCGGGACAGCCTCTTCTACGAGCAGTACTTC; CDR3: CASTDRDSLFYEQYF; size: -; J: TRBJ2-7; D: TRBD1; V: TRBV5-1
DNA: TGTGCCACCAGCAGGTCTAGCGGGACATACAATGAGCAGTTCTTC; CDR3: CATSRSSGTYNEQFF; size: -; J: TRBJ2-1; D: TRBD2; V: TRBV15
DNA: TGTGCCAGCAGCTTGGACAGGGTTTCACCCCTCCACTTT; CDR3: CASSLDRVSPLHF; size: -; J: TRBJ1-6; D: TRBD1; V: TRBV7-9
DNA: TGTGCCAGCAGCCAAGGAACAAGCGGGGGGGCCTCAGAGACCCAGTACTTC; CDR3: CASSQGTSGGASETQYF; size: few; J: TRBJ2-5; D: TRBD2; V: TRBV4-2
DNA: TGTGCCAGCAGTGTAAAGGACAGCCATAGCAATCAGCCCCAGCATTTT; CDR3: CASSVKDSHSNQPQHF; size: -; J: TRBJ1-5; D: -; V: TRBV2
DNA: TGTGCCAGCAGAGATAACACTGAAGCTTTCTTT; CDR3: CASRDNTEAFF; size: -; J: TRBJ1-1; D: -; V: TRBV27
DNA: TGCAGCGTTAGGTCAGGGGGGTCGCGAGAGCAGTACTTC; CDR3: CSVRSGGSREQYF; size: -; J: TRBJ2-7; D: -; V: TRBV29-1
DNA: TGTGCCAGCAGTCTAACTAGCGGTTACAATGAGCAGTTCTTC; CDR3: CASSLTSGYNEQFF; size: -; J: TRBJ2-1; D: TRBD2; V: TRBV27
DNA: TGTGCCTGGAGTGTAGGGAGAGTTAGCAATCAGCCCCAGCATTTT; CDR3: CAWSVGRVSNQPQHF; size: -; J: TRBJ1-5; D: -; V: TRBV30
DNA: TGTGCCAGAAGCGTACCACCTTACGAGCAGTACTTC; CDR3: CARSVPPYEQYF; size: -; J: TRBJ2-7; D: -; V: TRBV5-3
DNA: TGTGCCAGCACCAGGACAGGGCAGGGCACTGAAGCTTTCTTT; CDR3: CASTRTGQGTEAFF; size: -; J: TRBJ1-1; D: TRBD1; V: TRBV6-5
DNA: TGTGCCAGTCAGGGCTACCAAGAGACCCAGTACTTC; CDR3: CASQGYQETQYF; size: -; J: TRBJ2-5; D: -; V: TRBV2
DNA: TGTGCCTCCCAAGGAGGAACTCCAGATACGCAGTATTTT; CDR3: CASQGGTPDTQYF; size: -; J: TRBJ2-3; D: -; V: TRBV24-1
DNA: TGTGCCTGGAGCCGTAGGCAGGGGAACACTGAAGCTTTCTTT; CDR3: CAWSRRQGNTEAFF; size: -; J: TRBJ1-1; D: -; V: TRBV30
DNA: TGTGCCAGCAGCTTAGGAGGTCAAGGGAACTATGGCTACACCTTC; CDR3: CASSLGGQGNYGYTF; size: -; J: TRBJ1-2; D: -; V: TRBV11-3